The 2 T cell receptor beta chains given below trace back to one sample, sequenced in a study of regulatory T cells in long-lasting Graves disease. As for time point: persistent/refractory GD, antithyroid drugs over 5 years with positive TRAb. PBMC RNA was the source of the TCR library. Arm-PCR of CDR3 regions with iRepertoire HTBI primers generated TCR beta libraries. Using its own MiXCR run on the multiplex PCR reads, TCRdb lists one record per CDR3 protein. The data contain approximately 400,000 distinct CDR3 sequences, 23% of them singletons. Material: peripheral blood mononuclear cells (PBMCs), obtained when the disease was refractory, from a patient treated with antithyroid drugs. These receptors were taken from a female donor with Graves disease.

V is TRBV6-1 and J is TRBJ1-1; D unclear. From germline, CDR1 is MNHNS and CDR2 SASEGT. Trimming pared 1 base from V and 4 bases from J, leaving 16 bases between. The CDR3 spans 16 residues. The CDR3 region is CASSEGLERVRTEAFF. In DNA form, the CDR3 reads TGTGCCAGCAGTGAAGGACTAGAGCGGGTACGCACTGAAGCTTTCTTT.

This clonotype was counted at least ten times. The V and J genes are TRBV28 and TRBJ2-7; 8 bases are a match to TRBD1. Germline V CDR1 and CDR2: MDHEN, SYDVKM. The CDR3 consists of 13 residues. Trimming took 5 bases from V and 4 from J; bases not matched to a gene: 4. CDR3 bases: TGTGCCAGCAGTGCAGGGGGCTTTTACGAGCAGTACTTC. This gives the protein CASSAGGFYEQYF. Combining the CDR3 with reference TRBV28 and TRBJ2-7 gives the whole variable domain DVKVTQSSRYLVKRTGEKVFLECVQDMDHENMFWYRQDPGLGLRLIYFSYDVKMKEKGDIPEGYSVSREKKERFSLILESASTNQTSMYLCASSAGGFYEQYFGPGTRLTVT.